This TCR beta chain was sequenced during a study of T cells in Graves' hyperthyroidism and ophthalmopathy. Whole-study results and caveats: Ophthalmopathy was identified by the model a median about 6.4 months ahead of onset.

TCR beta CDR3 sequences were amplified from RNA transcripts. HTBI primers drove first-round RT-PCR of the TCR CDR3. Each CDR3 protein gets one entry after TCRdb re-called the multiplex PCR reads with MiXCR. There are around 690,000 distinct CDR3 sequences in the sample; about 20% occur only once, and roughly a third lies in the top ten. In regard to this clonotype: Its matching antigen is unknown.

Trimming took 7 bases from V and 7 from J; bases not matched to a gene: 10. Germline assignment: CDR1 GTSNPN and CDR2 SVGIG (reference sequence). The CDR3 has 12 residues. The PBMCs studied were ones that came from roughly 9.4 ml fresh peripheral blood. The rearrangement uses TRBV30 and TRBJ2-7; 7 positions agree with TRBD2. The clonotype was recovered from a man in his thirties or forties with Graves' ophthalmopathy. The specimen sequenced was blood. The CDR3 region is CAFRDYPLEQYF. The CDR3 nucleotides are TGTGCCTTCCGGGACTACCCGCTTGAGCAGTACTTC. Combining the CDR3 with reference TRBV30 and TRBJ2-7 gives the whole variable domain SQTIHQWPATLVQPVGSPLSLECTVEGTSNPNLYWYRQAAGRGLQLLFYSVGIGQISSEVPQNLSASRPQDRQFILSSKKLLLSDSGFYLCAFRDYPLEQYFGPGTRLTVT.